This T cell receptor (beta chain) was profiled in a study of CD4+ T cells in melanoma. Points from the study as a whole: Reportedly, melanoma neoantigen-specific CD4+ T cells showed varied differentiation states. A reported correlation linked neoantigen-specific CD4+ T cells to CD8+, macrophage and B cell function.

Sequencing used immunoSEQ multiplex PCR; TCRdb keeps in-frame clones, though not all of them. Of more than 110,000 clones listed, about 93% are singletons. Germline assignment: CDR1 MNHEY and CDR2 SMNVEV (reference sequence). The CDR3 loop spans 15 amino acids. V gave up 5 bases and J gave up 0 bases, with 13 bases separating them. Turning to this clone: Its antigen is still unknown.

This clonotype was sampled from a human donor with melanoma. The chain joins TRBV27 to TRBJ1-2; D possibly corresponds to TRBD1 (6 bases). The CDR3 protein is CASSPLRTANYGYTF. The DNA for the CDR3 is TGTGCCAGCAGTCCCCTGCGGACAGCTAACTATGGCTACACCTTC.